This T cell receptor beta chain was documented in a study of T cell responses to AZD1222 COVID-19 vaccine. The study's findings and limits: At baseline, seropositivity was found in only 5 to 7 AZD1222 recipients. Repertoire sampling happened only post peak T cell response. Clonal diversity was possibly underestimated; the donors were predominantly white British and more often female.

It was second doses at about 4 or about 12 weeks that were pooled. Concerning this clone itself: Antigen unknown.

The CDR3 is 20 residues long. Per germline, CDR1 MNHEY and CDR2 SVGEGT. Trimming took 0 bases from V and 0 from J, leaving 20 bases between them. Clones were sequenced by immunoSEQ multiplex PCR, and TCRdb holds only the in-frame ones, with some missing. The sample lists some 94,000 clones, approximately 89% occurring once. The sequence was collected from an adult who received the AZD1222 COVID-19 vaccine. Sequencing used peripheral blood, obtained 28 days after the second AZD1222 dose. The genes are TRBV6-2 or TRBV6-3 and TRBJ2-2; D not certain. The CDR3 DNA is TGTGCCAGCAGTTACTCTCACTCATATGGGCCGGAATCGAACACCGGGGAGCTGTTTTTT. Translated: CASSYSHSYGPESNTGELFF.